Following are 30 T cell receptor beta chains from one sample sequenced in a study of beta chain features in type 1 diabetes. Since all of the isolated RNA was reverse transcribed, expressed TCRB transcripts were what got sequenced. This table comes from immunoSEQ multiplex PCR, and its TCRdb copy is limited to in-frame clones, with some not included. The sample holds 300,000 or so clones, approximately 8.2% seen once. Material for sequencing was central memory CD4+ T cells from blood. The source is a woman in her late teens or twenties in good health.

The table lists this clone with a few counts. Other DNA sequences in the sample encode the same CDR3. The rearrangement joins TRBV19 to TRBJ2-7, with D perhaps TRBD1 (6 bases). CDR1 is LNHDA, CDR2 SQIVND, per germline (reference sequence). V lost 9 bases to trimming and J lost 1 base, with 13 bases between them. The CDR3 length is 13 residues. This CDR3 is CASRKTGSYEQYF. The CDR3 coding sequence is TGTGCCAGCCGGAAAACAGGGTCCTACGAGCAGTACTTC.

This clone was counted only a few times. J is TRBJ2-7 and V is TRBV10-3, with D maybe TRBD1 (6 bases). V lost 6 bases and J 2 bases, leaving 14 bases between the germline ends. The CDR3 contains 14 residues. Per the germline V gene, CDR1 is ENHRY and CDR2 is SYGVKD. The CDR3 reads CAIRGGAGAYEQYF. CDR3 sequence (DNA): TGTGCCATCAGAGGGGGTGCAGGGGCCTACGAGCAGTACTTC.

With regard to this clone: Other DNA sequences in the sample encode the same CDR3. J is TRBJ2-3 and V is TRBV4-2; D is undetermined. This CDR3 comprises 13 residues. Germline V gene sequence: CDR1 LGHNA, CDR2 YNFKEQ. The V gene lost 1 base and the J gene lost 3 bases, with 5 bases spanning the gap. The chain's CDR3 is CASSQVGTDTQYF. CDR3 nucleotides: TGTGCCAGCAGCCAAGTGGGGACAGATACGCAGTATTTT.

V usage is TRBV7-9 and J usage is TRBJ2-2; D not certain. Germline V gene sequence: CDR1 SEHNR, CDR2 FQNEAQ (reference sequence). This CDR3 region has 14 residues. V lost 5 bases and J lost 0, with 7 bases in between. The CDR3 sequence: CASSLTPNTGELFF. The CDR3 bases are TGTGCCAGCAGCCTTACCCCGAACACCGGGGAGCTGTTTTTT.

Worth noting for this clone: Its ends do not fully match the called genes, so a read error is possible. The V gene is TRBV7-7, the J gene TRBJ2-5; the D gene is possibly TRBD2 (5 bases). Germline V gives CDR1 SSHAT, CDR2 FNYEAQ (reference sequence). The CDR3 covers 13 residues. DNA of the CDR3: TGTGCTAGCAGCTTAGGACTGGAAGAGACCCAGTACTTC. This codes for CASSLGLEETQYF.

There are a few counts of this clone. The DNA of the CDR3 is TGTGCCAGTAGTCGGGGGGACAGTTACAATGAGCAGTTCTTC. It translates to CASSRGDSYNEQFF. This chain links TRBV19 with TRBJ2-1; D is tentatively TRBD1 or TRBD2 (7 bases each). Per the germline V gene, CDR1 is LNHDA and CDR2 is SQIVND (reference sequence). CDR3 length: 14 residues. Trimming removed 5 bases from V and 4 bases from J, with 12 bases in between.

This clone was picked up a small number of times. The chain combines TRBV7-2 with TRBJ2-4; 10 bases map to TRBD2. With 1 base clipped from V and 7 bases from J, the junction kept 10 bases outside the gene matches. In germline, CDR1 is SGHTA, CDR2 FQGNSA. The CDR3 has 17 residues. Here the CDR3 DNA reads TGTGCCAGCAGCTTAGGCCCCGCAGCGGGAGGGCCGAACATTCAGTACTTC. Protein: CASSLGPAAGGPNIQYF. Supplemented by reference TRBV7-2 and TRBJ2-4, the full variable domain reads GAGVSQSPSNKVTEKGKDVELRCDPISGHTALYWYRQSLGQGLEFLIYFQGNSAPDKSGLPSDRFSAERTGGSVSTLTIQRTQQEDSAVYLCASSLGPAAGGPNIQYFGAGTRLSVL.

The chain recombines TRBV5-4 with TRBJ2-2; D is ambiguous. Germline V gene lookup returns CDR1 SGHNT and CDR2 YYREEE (reference sequence). Trimming pared 1 base from V and 0 bases from J, leaving 4 bases between. The CDR3 consists of 14 residues. CDR3 in amino acids: CASSLPSNTGELFF. In DNA form, the CDR3 reads TGTGCCAGCAGCTTGCCGTCGAACACCGGGGAGCTGTTTTTT. The variable domain in full, completed from reference TRBV5-4 and TRBJ2-2, reads ETGVTQSPTHLIKTRGQQVTLRCSSQSGHNTVSWYQQALGQGPQFIFQYYREEENGRGNFPPRFSGLQFPNYSSELNVNALELDDSALYLCASSLPSNTGELFFGEGSRLTVL.

The rearrangement uses TRBV29-1 and TRBJ2-2; the D gene is possibly TRBD1 (6 bases). There are 13 residues in the CDR3. Per germline, CDR1 SQVTM and CDR2 ANQGSEA. Trimming removed 5 bases at V and 2 bases at J, with 9 bases between. CDR3 protein: CSVSQGNTGELFF. The CDR3, as DNA: TGCAGCGTTTCACAGGGAAACACCGGGGAGCTGTTTTTT.

In this sample, this clone turned up many times. The chain carries TRBV2 and TRBJ2-1, with D perhaps matching TRBD2 (5 bases). V was clipped by 10 bases and J by 6 bases, with 22 bases between them. In germline, CDR1 is SNHLY, CDR2 FYNNEI. The CDR3 contains 15 residues. The CDR3 sequence: CATSQDLLTSNEQFF. The CDR3 DNA reads TGTGCCACGTCCCAGGACCTATTAACTAGCAATGAGCAGTTCTTC.

The chain combines TRBV18 with TRBJ2-7; the D gene is possibly TRBD1 (5 bases). The CDR3 has 14 amino acids. Germline V lookup: CDR1 KGHSH, CDR2 LQKENI. The V end was cut by 3 bases, the J end by 2 bases, with 11 bases between. The CDR3 is CASSPTDRTYEQYF. The DNA for the CDR3 is TGTGCCAGCTCACCTACCGACAGAACCTACGAGCAGTACTTC.

V and J are TRBV23-1 and TRBJ1-5; 7 nucleotides agree with TRBD1. TRBV23-1 counts as an open reading frame of uncertain function. V gave up 6 bases and J gave up 2 bases; unmatched junction bases: 13. The CDR3 is made up of 17 amino acids. Written as DNA, the CDR3 is TGCGCCAGCAGCCAAACAGACAGGGCCTGGGGCAATCAGCCCCAGCATTTT. This encodes CASSQTDRAWGNQPQHF.

The chain links TRBV18 to TRBJ2-1, with 8 bases identical to TRBD2. This CDR3 has 16 amino acids. Germline V gene lookup returns CDR1 KGHSH and CDR2 LQKENI. V shed 0 bases, J shed 6 bases, and the junction held 7 bases outside the gene matches. This CDR3 is CASSPPGAGGINEQFF. CDR3 DNA: TGTGCCAGCTCACCACCGGGGGCGGGAGGTATCAATGAGCAGTTCTTC.

This clone was recorded many times. The chain carries TRBV28 and TRBJ2-5; 8 nucleotides match TRBD1. J gave up 4 bases and V 5 bases, and 9 bases lay outside the gene matches. The germline gives CDR1 MDHEN, CDR2 SYDVKM. The CDR3 contains 15 residues. CDR3 sequence: CASSGIGQGRETQYF. CDR3 bases: TGTGCCAGCAGTGGTATAGGACAGGGTAGAGAGACCCAGTACTTC.

Only a few counts were recorded for this clone. This chain uses TRBV18 with TRBJ2-5, with D maybe TRBD2 (6 bases). V lost 1 base, J lost 5 bases, and 14 bases lay in between. Germline assignment: CDR1 KGHSH and CDR2 LQKENI. The CDR3 is 15 residues long. The CDR3 sequence is CASSPLGGVGETQYF. The CDR3 DNA reads as TGTGCCAGCTCACCACTTGGAGGGGTTGGCGAGACCCAGTACTTC.

This clone came up a few times. The chain joins TRBV11-3 to TRBJ2-4, with TRBD1 identical over 8 bases. The CDR3 runs 13 residues. The germline V gene has CDR1 SGHNT and CDR2 YENEEA. V trimming: 3 bases; J trimming: 8 bases; junction bases outside the gene matches: 3. This CDR3 reads CASSLQGAHIQYF. The CDR3 DNA reads TGTGCCAGCAGCTTGCAGGGGGCTCACATTCAGTACTTC.

The rearrangement uses TRBV9 and TRBJ2-5, with D perhaps assigned TRBD1 or TRBD2 (5 bases each). CDR3 length: 15 amino acids. The V end was cut by 4 bases, the J end by 5 bases, with 18 bases between. Germline-derived CDR1 and CDR2 are SGDLS and YYNGEE. Here the CDR3 DNA reads TGTGCCAGCAGCAGACAAGTTGGGGGATGGGAGACCCAGTACTTC. It encodes CASSRQVGGWETQYF.

The J gene is TRBJ2-1, the V gene TRBV7-2; no clear D gene. Trimming pared 3 bases from V and 9 bases from J, leaving 9 bases between. From germline, CDR1 is SGHTA and CDR2 FQGNSA. The CDR3 totals 12 residues. The DNA for the CDR3 is TGTGCCAGCAGCTTTTCGCTACGTGAGCAGTTCTTC. This sequence encodes CASSFSLREQFF.

This clone came up a few times. The V call is TRBV2, the J call TRBJ1-2; perhaps TRBD1 as D (5 bases). Germline V gives CDR1 SNHLY, CDR2 FYNNEI. The CDR3 is made up of 13 amino acids. V lost 6 bases and J 8 bases, leaving 16 bases between the germline ends. DNA of the CDR3: TGTGCCAGCAGGGGTGGGGACGGGAGCGGCTACACCTTC. Amino acids: CASRGGDGSGYTF.

This clone has just a few counts. CDR3 in amino acids: CASSEGRSWGREKLFF. As DNA, the CDR3 is TGCGCCAGCAGCGAAGGACGGTCCTGGGGTAGGGAAAAACTGTTTTTT. The V and J genes are TRBV5-1 and TRBJ1-4; D not certain. The CDR3 sequence is 16 residues long. Germline CDR1 reads SGHRS; CDR2 reads YFSETQ. Trimming left V 4 bases short and J 8 bases short, with 21 bases between. The full variable domain, completed using reference TRBV5-1 and TRBJ1-4, is KAGVTQTPRYLIKTRGQQVTLSCSPISGHRSVSWYQQTPGQGLQFLFEYFSETQRNKGNFPGRFSGRQFSNSRSEMNVSTLELGDSALYLCASSEGRSWGREKLFFGSGTQLSVL.

The chain recombines TRBV7-6 with TRBJ2-6; 14 bases map to TRBD2. V gave up 5 bases and J gave up 2 bases; unmatched junction bases: 5. The CDR3 covers 18 residues. The germline gives CDR1 SGHVS, CDR2 FNYEAQ. The DNA of the CDR3 is TGTGCCAGCAGCCCCTGGACTAGCGGGAGGACTGGGGCCAACGTCCTGACTTTC. Its protein is CASSPWTSGRTGANVLTF. The variable domain in full, completed from reference TRBV7-6 and TRBJ2-6, reads GAGVSQSPRYKVTKRGQDVALRCDPISGHVSLYWYRQALGQGPEFLTYFNYEAQQDKSGLPNDRFSAERPEGSISTLTIQRTEQRDSAMYRCASSPWTSGRTGANVLTFGAGSRLTVL.

Remarks on this clone: A much larger clonotype is one base distant, so this may be a read error. Other DNA sequences in the same sample also yield this CDR3. The chain couples TRBV7-3 to TRBJ1-1; D gene uncertain. Trimming stripped 2 bases from V and 1 base from J, with 5 bases between. CDR1 and CDR2 from the germline V gene are SGHTA and FQGTGA. This CDR3 is built from 13 residues. CDR3 bases: TGTGCCAGCAGCTTAGGAGAGAACACTGAAGCTTTCTTT. This codes for CASSLGENTEAFF.

The J gene is TRBJ1-5, the V gene TRBV7-9; D call uncertain. Germline V gene lookup returns CDR1 SEHNR and CDR2 FQNEAQ (reference sequence). Trimming shortened V by 1 base and J by 0 bases, and 10 bases separated the two germline ends. This CDR3 region has 16 residues. In DNA form, the CDR3 reads TGTGCCAGCAGCTTAGGCGGAGGGTTTAGCAATCAGCCCCAGCATTTT. It is translated as CASSLGGGFSNQPQHF.

This clone was observed a few times. The chain is built from TRBV9 and TRBJ2-3; D possibly matches TRBD1 or TRBD2 (5 bases each). CDR1 SGDLS and CDR2 YYNGEE come from the germline V gene. V lost 0 bases and J 6 bases, leaving 14 bases between the germline ends. CDR3 size: 15 residues. CDR3 coding DNA: TGTGCCAGCAGCGTAGGTAGAGGGGACGTGGATACGCAGTATTTT. Its protein is CASSVGRGDVDTQYF.

This clone was seen a few times. V gene TRBV27 combines with J gene TRBJ2-2, with 8 bases lining up with TRBD1. V lost 1 base and J lost 6; bases outside the gene matches: 10. CDR1 and CDR2 from the germline V gene are MNHEY and SMNVEV (reference sequence). The CDR3 consists of 17 residues. The CDR3 nucleotides are TGTGCCAGCAGTTTATACCTCGGGACAGGTCGGCCCGGGGAGCTGTTTTTT. This encodes CASSLYLGTGRPGELFF.

This chain joins TRBV28 and TRBJ2-7; 12 positions match TRBD2. This CDR3 is 15 amino acids long. Germline V gene data show CDR1 as MDHEN and CDR2 as SYDVKM. J gave up 5 bases and V 0 bases, and 2 bases lay outside the gene matches. CDR3 sequence (DNA): TGTGCCAGCAGTTTATGGACTAGCGGGAGCAACGAGCAGTACTTC. Amino acid sequence: CASSLWTSGSNEQYF.

This clone was observed many times. V gene TRBV7-2 combines with J gene TRBJ2-2, with 7 bases that match TRBD2. CDR3 size: 16 residues. Germline assignment: CDR1 SGHTA and CDR2 FQGNSA. V dropped 3 bases and J dropped 3; count of bases not matched to a gene: 7. The CDR3 reads CASSFPPSGYTGELFF. CDR3 bases: TGTGCCAGCAGCTTTCCTCCTAGCGGTTACACCGGGGAGCTGTTTTTT.

This clone was seen a handful of times. The gene calls are TRBV6-6 and TRBJ1-1; TRBD1 matches at 7 bases. The CDR3 length is 13 residues. V lost 5 bases and J lost 2; bases outside the gene matches: 2. Germline CDR1 and CDR2: MNHNY and SVGAGI (reference sequence). DNA for the CDR3: TGTGCCAGCAGTCGACAGGGAAACACTGAAGCTTTCTTT. This encodes CASSRQGNTEAFF.

In this sample, this clone turned up a few times. This chain joins TRBV11-1 and TRBJ2-5; 9 positions match TRBD2. Germline CDR1 is SGHAT and CDR2 is FQDESV (reference sequence). V dropped 1 base and J dropped 5; count of bases not matched to a gene: 8. CDR3 length: 16 amino acids. The CDR3: CASSLVSGRSKETQYF. Written as DNA, the CDR3 is TGTGCCAGCAGCTTAGTGAGCGGGAGGTCGAAGGAGACCCAGTACTTC.

V usage is TRBV11-2 and J usage is TRBJ2-2; D gene uncertain. V shed 3 bases and J shed 0 bases, with 8 bases lying between them. CDR3 length: 15 residues. The V gene's germline CDR1 is SGHAT and CDR2 FQNNGV. This chain's CDR3 is CASSFRATNTGELFF. As DNA, the CDR3 is TGTGCCAGCAGCTTTAGGGCAACGAACACCGGGGAGCTGTTTTTT. Using reference TRBV11-2 and TRBJ2-2 for the parts outside the CDR3, the full variable domain is EAGVAQSPRYKIIEKRQSVAFWCNPISGHATLYWYQQILGQGPKLLIQFQNNGVVDDSQLPKDRFSAERLKGVDSTLKIQPAKLEDSAVYLCASSFRATNTGELFFGEGSRLTVL.